This is a list of T cell receptor beta chains from one sample in a study of T cell responses to AZD1222 COVID-19 vaccine. Clones were read by immunoSEQ multiplex PCR, and TCRdb kept only the in-frame ones, dropping some. The profile shows over 100,000 clones, 80% to 95% of them singletons. Sequencing was performed on peripheral blood, taken on day 0 of AZD1222 vaccination. Every receptor here comes from an adult in good health. Each CDR3 is given with its conserved first and last residue. Each record gives: J gene, clone size, V gene, D gene, CDR3 protein, CDR3 DNA. D genes are given only for firm matches. Size is omitted from some rows. Given values are once, few, many or a class for expanded clones.

TRBJ2-1 . TRBV7-3 TRBD2 CASSSGGSYNEQFF TGTGCCAGCAGCTCGGGGGGATCCTACAATGAGCAGTTCTTC
TRBJ2-5 . TRBV12-3/TRBV12-4 . CASSLIAGKTQYF TGTGCCAGCAGCCTAATCGCAGGGAAGACCCAGTACTTC
TRBJ2-7 . TRBV28 TRBD1 CASRSSGTGYYEQYF TGTGCCAGCAGGTCCTCCGGGACAGGGTACTACGAGCAGTACTTC
TRBJ2-1 . TRBV6-5 . CASSYSGGGGYNEQFF TGTGCCAGCAGTTACTCGGGAGGGGGGGGCTACAATGAGCAGTTCTTC
TRBJ2-1 . TRBV19 . CASSQTISYNEQFF TGTGCCAGTAGTCAAACTATTTCCTACAATGAGCAGTTCTTC
TRBJ1-2 . TRBV4-1 . CASSQAPGEDYTF TGCGCCAGCAGCCAAGCCCCCGGAGAGGACTACACCTTC
TRBJ2-1 . TRBV6-5 . CASSYSWGNYNEQFF TGTGCCAGCAGTTACTCGTGGGGGAACTACAATGAGCAGTTCTTC
TRBJ1-6 . TRBV19 . CASSISYSPLHF TGTGCCAGTAGTATCTCCTATTCACCCCTCCACTTT
TRBJ1-2 . TRBV4-1 . CASSQDWRGPGPANYGYTF TGCGCCAGCAGCCAAGACTGGCGGGGGCCAGGACCCGCTAACTATGGCTACACCTTC
TRBJ1-5 . TRBV6-2/TRBV6-3 . CASSYSGRPQHF TGTGCCAGCAGTTACTCGGGACGGCCCCAGCATTTT
TRBJ1-4 . TRBV28 . CASSSGAAGGKLFF TGTGCCAGCAGTTCAGGGGCCGCCGGGGGAAAACTGTTTTTT
TRBJ1-2 . TRBV7-9 TRBD1 CASTRGDYGYTF TGTGCCAGCACCAGGGGGGATTATGGCTACACCTTC
TRBJ2-6 . TRBV9 TRBD1 CASSANRGSTSGANVLTF TGTGCCAGCAGCGCAAACAGGGGTTCCACCTCTGGGGCCAACGTCCTGACTTTC
TRBJ1-2 few TRBV24-1 . CATSDPQGTNYGYTF TGTGCCACCAGTGATCCACAGGGAACTAACTATGGCTACACCTTC
TRBJ2-7 . TRBV2 TRBD1 CASSGGDRSYYEQYF TGTGCCAGCAGTGGAGGGGACAGGTCATACTACGAGCAGTACTTC
TRBJ1-5 . TRBV7-9 . CASSLAGVGQPQHF TGTGCCAGCAGCTTAGCAGGGGTTGGGCAGCCCCAGCATTTT
TRBJ1-5 . TRBV4-2 . CASSQEGGLSNQPQHF TGTGCCAGCAGCCAAGAGGGAGGACTTAGCAATCAGCCCCAGCATTTT
TRBJ2-1 . TRBV5-1 TRBD2 CASSLERTSGGRSEQFF TGCGCCAGCAGCTTGGAAAGGACTAGCGGGGGGAGAAGTGAGCAGTTCTTC
TRBJ1-3 . TRBV7-9 . CASSSGDTIYF TGTGCCAGCAGCTCTGGGGACACCATATATTTT
TRBJ2-3 . TRBV3-1/TRBV3-2 . CASSQEISGQSRDTQYF TGTGCCAGCAGCCAAGAAATATCTGGTCAGTCCCGGGATACGCAGTATTTT
TRBJ2-1 . TRBV30 . CAWSVLLEQFF TGTGCCTGGAGTGTACTTCTTGAGCAGTTCTTC
TRBJ1-2 once TRBV24-1 . CATSEGVSGTNYGYTF TGTGCCACCAGTGAAGGGGTTTCGGGGACTAACTATGGCTACACCTTC
TRBJ1-1 . TRBV5-1 . CASSLKQGGGTEAFF TGCGCCAGCAGCCTGAAACAGGGTGGAGGCACTGAAGCTTTCTTT
TRBJ2-7 . TRBV30 . CAWRKNILYEQYF TGTGCCTGGAGGAAAAACATACTATACGAGCAGTACTTC
TRBJ2-7 . TRBV29-1 . CSVVTYEQYF TGCAGCGTCGTAACCTACGAGCAGTACTTC
TRBJ1-2 . TRBV25-1 . CASSEAGLRYGYTF TGTGCCAGCAGTGAAGCGGGCCTGAGGTATGGCTACACCTTC
TRBJ1-5 . TRBV19 . CASSIVSGSNQPQHF TGTGCCAGTAGTATAGTCAGTGGAAGCAATCAGCCCCAGCATTTT
TRBJ1-1 . TRBV6-5 . CASSSDGSRLGAFF TGTGCCAGCAGCTCGGACGGTTCGAGGTTAGGAGCTTTCTTT
TRBJ2-3 . TRBV19 TRBD1 CASSFGQGSTDTQYF TGTGCCAGTAGCTTTGGACAGGGAAGCACAGATACGCAGTATTTT
TRBJ1-4 . TRBV2 TRBD1 CASSEAMTGANEKLFF TGTGCCAGCAGTGAAGCAATGACAGGGGCTAATGAAAAACTGTTTTTT
TRBJ1-3 . TRBV6-5 TRBD1 CASMGTGISGNTIYF TGTGCCAGCATGGGGACAGGGATCTCTGGAAACACCATATATTTT
TRBJ1-2 . TRBV12-5 . CASGLNSYGYTF TGTGCTAGTGGTTTGAACAGTTATGGCTACACCTTC
TRBJ1-6 . TRBV5-4 . CASSLEATVPGYSPLHF TGTGCCAGCAGCTTGGAAGCGACAGTCCCCGGGTATTCACCCCTCCACTTT
TRBJ1-1 once TRBV5-6 . CASSGVGIRTLEAFF TGTGCCAGCAGCGGGGTAGGCATACGAACACTTGAAGCTTTCTTT
TRBJ2-7 . TRBV9 . CASSVGSLSYEQYF TGTGCCAGCAGCGTTGGGTCGCTGTCCTACGAGCAGTACTTC
TRBJ1-6 . TRBV7-9 TRBD1 CASSTPRQGIGSPLHF TGTGCCAGCAGCACTCCCAGACAGGGGATCGGTTCACCCCTCCACTTT
TRBJ1-1 . TRBV7-3 . CASSSTGPREAFF TGTGCCAGCAGCTCAACCGGACCTAGGGAAGCTTTCTTT
TRBJ1-6 . TRBV9 . CASSPPEDEGRYNSPLHF TGTGCCAGCAGCCCTCCCGAGGATGAAGGGCGATATAATTCACCCCTCCACTTT